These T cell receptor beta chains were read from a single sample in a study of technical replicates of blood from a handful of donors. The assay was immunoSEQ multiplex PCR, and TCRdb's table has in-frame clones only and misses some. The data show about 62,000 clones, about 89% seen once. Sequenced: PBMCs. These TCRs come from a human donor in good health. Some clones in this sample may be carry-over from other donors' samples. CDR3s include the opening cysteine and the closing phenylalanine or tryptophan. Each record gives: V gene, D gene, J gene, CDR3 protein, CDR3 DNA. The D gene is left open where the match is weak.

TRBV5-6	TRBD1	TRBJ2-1	CASSFLGQGFSEQFF	TGTGCCAGCAGCTTCCTGGGACAGGGTTTCTCTGAGCAGTTCTTC
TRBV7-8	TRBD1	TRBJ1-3	CASSRDRGRGNTIYF	TGTGCCAGCAGCCGCGACAGGGGGCGAGGAAACACCATATATTTT
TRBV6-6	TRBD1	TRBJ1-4	CASSYGGQGASIPFF	TGTGCCAGCAGTTACGGGGGACAGGGGGCGTCAATTCCGTTTTTT
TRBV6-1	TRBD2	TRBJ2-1	CASSGAPGTSGSSYNEQFF	TGTGCCAGCAGTGGAGCCCCCGGGACTAGCGGGAGCTCCTACAATGAGCAGTTCTTC
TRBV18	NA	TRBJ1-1	CASSPRRGRDTEAFF	TGTGCCAGCTCACCACGGCGGGGACGGGACACTGAAGCTTTCTTT
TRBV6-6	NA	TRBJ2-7	CASSYLREAYEQYF	TGTGCCAGCAGTTACCTGAGGGAAGCCTACGAGCAGTACTTC
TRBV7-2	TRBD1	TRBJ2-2	CASSKSMVQGAGGELFF	TGTGCCAGCAGCAAATCCATGGTCCAGGGGGCAGGCGGGGAGCTGTTTTTT
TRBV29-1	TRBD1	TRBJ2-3	CSGRQGAGDTQYF	TGCAGCGGAAGACAGGGGGCCGGAGATACGCAGTATTTT
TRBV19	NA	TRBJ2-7	CASSSGDFSYEQYF	TGTGCCAGTAGTTCGGGGGACTTTTCATACGAGCAGTACTTC
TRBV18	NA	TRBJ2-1	CASSPPGYNEQFF	TGTGCCAGCTCACCCCCAGGGTACAATGAGCAGTTCTTC